This TCR beta chain emerged from a study of blood T cell repertoires in COVID-19. Study background: Specimens from acute and convalescent COVID-19 originated in the United States, Italy and Spain.

V was trimmed by 3 bases and J by 3 bases, leaving 9 bases between them. Looked up from germline, CDR1 is MGHDK and CDR2 is SYGVNS. This CDR3 spans 13 amino acids. Authors' analysis steps: Amplifying reference gene primers gave estimates of nucleated cell counts. The assay was immunoSEQ multiplex PCR, and TCRdb's table has in-frame clones only and misses some. The V and J calls and clone size are taken from that table; D and trimming were inferred from the DNA. The sample contains about 400,000 clones, 75% to 90% of which appear only once. The TCR originated in a woman aged 25 to 45 with active or convalescent COVID-19. This rearrangement joins TRBV25-1 to TRBJ2-7; possibly TRBD1 for D (7 bases). Material for sequencing was peripheral blood. The CDR3 spells CASSEQGGYEQYF. The CDR3 bases are TGTGCCAGCAGTGAGCAGGGGGGCTACGAGCAGTACTTC.